The 18 T cell receptor beta chains below come from one sample, sequenced in a study of cytomegalovirus exposure and HLA in healthy donors. The PCR contained 60 Vbeta and 13 Jbeta primers. Sequenced by immunoSEQ multiplex PCR; TCRdb stores in-frame clones only, minus some. The sample has approximately 210,000 clones; approximately 83% are singletons. Sequencing input: PBMCs. These receptors were taken from a woman aged 50 to 60 in good health and CMV-seropositive.

The chain carries TRBV6-1 and TRBJ1-6, with a tentative D call TRBD1 (5 bases). V lost 0 bases to trimming and J lost 7 bases, with 10 bases between them. Germline CDR1 reads MNHNS; CDR2 reads SASEGT. This CDR3 contains 15 residues. The CDR3 here is CASSEAARENSPLHF. The CDR3 DNA reads TGTGCCAGCAGTGAAGCCGCCAGGGAAAATTCACCCCTCCACTTT.

This rearrangement joins TRBV5-1 to TRBJ2-7; the match to TRBD2 covers 9 bases. The CDR3 extends over 15 amino acids. Trimming at V came to 4 bases and at J to 3 bases, leaving 8 bases not matched to a gene. Germline V gene lookup returns CDR1 SGHRS and CDR2 YFSETQ. The CDR3 sequence is CASSLIAGDHYEQYF. The DNA for the CDR3 is TGCGCCAGCAGCCTGATAGCGGGGGATCACTACGAGCAGTACTTC.

V usage is TRBV11-2 and J usage is TRBJ2-1, with TRBD1 identical over 7 bases. The germline V gene encodes CDR1 SGHAT and CDR2 FQNNGV. V gave up 1 base and J gave up 5 bases; unmatched junction bases: 11. The CDR3 has 17 residues. The CDR3 loop reads CASSLVGGENSDNEQFF. The CDR3 DNA is TGTGCCAGCAGCTTAGTAGGGGGCGAAAATTCCGACAATGAGCAGTTCTTC.

The chain employs TRBV27 and TRBJ2-1; D might be TRBD2 (5 bases). Germline V gene data show CDR1 as MNHEY and CDR2 as SMNVEV (reference sequence). V was shortened by 10 bases and J by 2 bases, with 12 bases between the two germline ends. This CDR3 region has 13 residues. The CDR3 region has the DNA TGTGCCACAGCCCCGGGGACCTACAATGAGCAGTTCTTC. It is translated as CATAPGTYNEQFF.

As concerns this clone: An end of the junction does not agree with germline; a read error may underlie this. The chain is built from TRBV7-9 and TRBJ2-3, with D maybe TRBD2 (6 bases). This CDR3 contains 12 residues. Per germline, CDR1 SEHNR and CDR2 FQNEAQ (reference sequence). This CDR3 is CSSSSGLYTQYF. The CDR3 region has the DNA TGTTCCAGCAGCTCAGGACTATATACGCAGTATTTT.

The V call is TRBV6-5, the J call TRBJ2-7; D is ambiguous. CDR3 length: 15 residues. Germline V gene sequence: CDR1 MNHEY, CDR2 SVGAGI. V was pared by 0 bases and J by 3 bases, with 12 bases between. The DNA for the CDR3 is TGTGCCAGCAGTTACTCGTCAGGCAGGAACTACGAGCAGTACTTC. This gives the protein CASSYSSGRNYEQYF.

This clone showed up just a few times. The chain has TRBV9 and TRBJ1-2; the match to TRBD1 covers 8 bases. Germline CDR1 is SGDLS and CDR2 is YYNGEE. The CDR3 contains 15 residues. J lost 3 bases, V lost 2 bases, and 6 bases had no gene match. CDR3 nucleotides: TGTGCCAGCAGCGTCCAGGTACAGGGGGACTATGGCTACACCTTC. It yields the protein CASSVQVQGDYGYTF.

The chain recombines TRBV19 with TRBJ1-1, with D possibly TRBD1 on 5 matching bases. CDR3 length: 13 amino acids. V was clipped by 8 bases and J by 1 base, with 11 bases between them. The germline V gene encodes CDR1 LNHDA and CDR2 SQIVND (reference sequence). CDR3 sequence reads: CASDSGENTEAFF. Written as DNA, the CDR3 is TGTGCCAGTGACAGTGGCGAGAACACTGAAGCTTTCTTT.

The chain recombines TRBV5-1 with TRBJ2-1; 7 bases align to TRBD1. The germline gives CDR1 SGHRS, CDR2 YFSETQ. V dropped 1 base and J dropped 5; count of bases not matched to a gene: 6. The CDR3 has 15 residues. Here the CDR3 DNA reads TGCGCCAGCAGCTTGTCCGGGACAGATCACAATGAGCAGTTCTTC. Translating gives CASSLSGTDHNEQFF.

The gene calls are TRBV9 and TRBJ2-7, with D maybe TRBD2 (6 bases). V lost 3 bases, J lost 3 bases, and 19 bases lay in between. Germline lookup yields CDR1 SGDLS and CDR2 YYNGEE. CDR3 size: 16 residues. The DNA of the CDR3 is TGTGCCAGCAGCGCGGAGGGCAGGTCAGAGGTCTACGAGCAGTACTTC. Translated, it gives CASSAEGRSEVYEQYF.

The V call is TRBV5-1, the J call TRBJ1-5; D is undetermined. Trimming pared 4 bases from V and 4 bases from J, leaving 21 bases between. The CDR3 has 17 residues. Germline V gives CDR1 SGHRS, CDR2 YFSETQ. The CDR3 sequence: CASSREVVIVMNQPQHF. The CDR3 coding sequence is TGCGCCAGCAGCCGGGAGGTAGTAATCGTTATGAATCAGCCCCAGCATTTT.

The CDR3 DNA follows: TGTGCCAGCAGCTTAACTCGACAGACCGGGGAGCTGTTTTTT. Its translation: CASSLTRQTGELFF. This chain links TRBV7-3 with TRBJ2-2; D perhaps matches TRBD1 (5 bases). The germline V gene encodes CDR1 SGHTA and CDR2 FQGTGA. V gave up 0 bases and J gave up 5 bases, with 7 bases separating them. The CDR3 has 14 residues.

The chain is built from TRBV7-6 and TRBJ1-4, with D unresolved. This CDR3 is built from 13 residues. The V end lost 4 bases, the J end lost 8 bases, and 11 bases lay between the germline ends. The germline gives CDR1 SGHVS, CDR2 FNYEAQ. In nucleotides, the CDR3 is TGTGCCAGCAGCTGGGGAGTCGCCGAAAAACTGTTTTTT. Protein sequence: CASSWGVAEKLFF.

This clone turned up a few times. This chain uses TRBV28 with TRBJ1-4, with D possibly matching TRBD1 (6 bases). Trimming took 4 bases from V and 4 from J, leaving 16 bases between them. Germline loops: CDR1 MDHEN, CDR2 SYDVKM. This CDR3 is built from 16 residues. In DNA form, the CDR3 reads TGTGCCAGCAGTTCGCCCGGGACAACCATTAATGAAAAACTGTTTTTT. Translated: CASSSPGTTINEKLFF.

V and J are TRBV28 and TRBJ2-1, with TRBD1 identical over 9 bases. Germline trimming cut 6 bases from V and 4 bases from J; bases unmatched to any gene: 4. Per the germline V gene, CDR1 is MDHEN and CDR2 is SYDVKM. CDR3 length equals 14 residues. The CDR3 region is CASSRDRVYNEQFF. For the CDR3, the DNA is TGTGCCAGCAGCCGGGACAGGGTTTACAATGAGCAGTTCTTC. Based on the CDR3 plus reference TRBV28 and TRBJ2-1, the full variable domain is DVKVTQSSRYLVKRTGEKVFLECVQDMDHENMFWYRQDPGLGLRLIYFSYDVKMKEKGDIPEGYSVSREKKERFSLILESASTNQTSMYLCASSRDRVYNEQFFGPGTRLTVL.

The chain couples TRBV10-3 to TRBJ1-5; D not resolved. Looked up from germline, CDR1 is ENHRY and CDR2 is SYGVKD. The CDR3 is made up of 16 amino acids. With 0 bases removed from V and 5 bases from J, the gap between germline ends came to 14 bases. The CDR3 DNA reads TGTGCCATCAGTGAGTCGATCTTGACAATGGATCAGCCCCAGCATTTT. Its protein product is CAISESILTMDQPQHF.

The chain links TRBV19 to TRBJ2-7; D gene ambiguous. The CDR3 contains 15 residues. Germline CDR1 LNHDA, CDR2 SQIVND (reference sequence). V lost 5 bases, J lost 5 bases, and 19 bases lay in between. CDR3 amino acids: CASSVSGFSSDEQYF. The DNA of the CDR3 is TGTGCCAGTAGTGTATCAGGATTCTCCTCGGACGAGCAGTACTTC.

This rearrangement joins TRBV10-3 to TRBJ1-2; a possible D gene is TRBD1 (6 bases). Trimming shortened V by 8 bases and J by 3 bases, and 10 bases separated the two germline ends. The CDR3 has 12 residues. The germline V gene encodes CDR1 ENHRY and CDR2 SYGVKD. CDR3 residues: CAIGQIHYGYTF. The DNA of the CDR3 is TGTGCCATCGGACAGATTCACTATGGCTACACCTTC.